The source of this TCR beta chain is a study of blood T cell repertoires in COVID-19. The overall study: Collection of acute and convalescent COVID-19 samples took place in the United States, Italy and Spain. T cells, B-cell-depleted T cells, or PBMCs provided the cDNA or gDNA that served as material.

Donors of Cohort 3 who recovered were those that had two negative PCRs, clearance, or symptom resolution. CDR1 MNHEY and CDR2 SVGEGT come from the germline V gene. The CDR3 has 18 amino acids. J gave up 0 bases and V 2 bases, and 12 bases lay outside the gene matches. The authors' processing: Amplification with reference gene primers provided the estimates of nucleated cell counts. Assay used: immunoSEQ multiplex PCR; TCRdb lists only in-frame clones, some missing. The V and J calls and the clone size are those of that table, but D and trimming were determined from the DNA. The table has over 200,000 clones, less than 85% seen once.

The chain employs TRBV6-2 or TRBV6-3 and TRBJ2-5, with 7 bases that match TRBD1. Sequencing was carried out using PBMCs or T cells enriched from blood (not recorded which). This TCR derives from a man aged 55 to 70 who had recovered from COVID-19. The CDR3 DNA is TGTGCCAGCAGTTACATTCTGGGGACGGACAGGTACCAAGAGACCCAGTACTTC. Protein: CASSYILGTDRYQETQYF.